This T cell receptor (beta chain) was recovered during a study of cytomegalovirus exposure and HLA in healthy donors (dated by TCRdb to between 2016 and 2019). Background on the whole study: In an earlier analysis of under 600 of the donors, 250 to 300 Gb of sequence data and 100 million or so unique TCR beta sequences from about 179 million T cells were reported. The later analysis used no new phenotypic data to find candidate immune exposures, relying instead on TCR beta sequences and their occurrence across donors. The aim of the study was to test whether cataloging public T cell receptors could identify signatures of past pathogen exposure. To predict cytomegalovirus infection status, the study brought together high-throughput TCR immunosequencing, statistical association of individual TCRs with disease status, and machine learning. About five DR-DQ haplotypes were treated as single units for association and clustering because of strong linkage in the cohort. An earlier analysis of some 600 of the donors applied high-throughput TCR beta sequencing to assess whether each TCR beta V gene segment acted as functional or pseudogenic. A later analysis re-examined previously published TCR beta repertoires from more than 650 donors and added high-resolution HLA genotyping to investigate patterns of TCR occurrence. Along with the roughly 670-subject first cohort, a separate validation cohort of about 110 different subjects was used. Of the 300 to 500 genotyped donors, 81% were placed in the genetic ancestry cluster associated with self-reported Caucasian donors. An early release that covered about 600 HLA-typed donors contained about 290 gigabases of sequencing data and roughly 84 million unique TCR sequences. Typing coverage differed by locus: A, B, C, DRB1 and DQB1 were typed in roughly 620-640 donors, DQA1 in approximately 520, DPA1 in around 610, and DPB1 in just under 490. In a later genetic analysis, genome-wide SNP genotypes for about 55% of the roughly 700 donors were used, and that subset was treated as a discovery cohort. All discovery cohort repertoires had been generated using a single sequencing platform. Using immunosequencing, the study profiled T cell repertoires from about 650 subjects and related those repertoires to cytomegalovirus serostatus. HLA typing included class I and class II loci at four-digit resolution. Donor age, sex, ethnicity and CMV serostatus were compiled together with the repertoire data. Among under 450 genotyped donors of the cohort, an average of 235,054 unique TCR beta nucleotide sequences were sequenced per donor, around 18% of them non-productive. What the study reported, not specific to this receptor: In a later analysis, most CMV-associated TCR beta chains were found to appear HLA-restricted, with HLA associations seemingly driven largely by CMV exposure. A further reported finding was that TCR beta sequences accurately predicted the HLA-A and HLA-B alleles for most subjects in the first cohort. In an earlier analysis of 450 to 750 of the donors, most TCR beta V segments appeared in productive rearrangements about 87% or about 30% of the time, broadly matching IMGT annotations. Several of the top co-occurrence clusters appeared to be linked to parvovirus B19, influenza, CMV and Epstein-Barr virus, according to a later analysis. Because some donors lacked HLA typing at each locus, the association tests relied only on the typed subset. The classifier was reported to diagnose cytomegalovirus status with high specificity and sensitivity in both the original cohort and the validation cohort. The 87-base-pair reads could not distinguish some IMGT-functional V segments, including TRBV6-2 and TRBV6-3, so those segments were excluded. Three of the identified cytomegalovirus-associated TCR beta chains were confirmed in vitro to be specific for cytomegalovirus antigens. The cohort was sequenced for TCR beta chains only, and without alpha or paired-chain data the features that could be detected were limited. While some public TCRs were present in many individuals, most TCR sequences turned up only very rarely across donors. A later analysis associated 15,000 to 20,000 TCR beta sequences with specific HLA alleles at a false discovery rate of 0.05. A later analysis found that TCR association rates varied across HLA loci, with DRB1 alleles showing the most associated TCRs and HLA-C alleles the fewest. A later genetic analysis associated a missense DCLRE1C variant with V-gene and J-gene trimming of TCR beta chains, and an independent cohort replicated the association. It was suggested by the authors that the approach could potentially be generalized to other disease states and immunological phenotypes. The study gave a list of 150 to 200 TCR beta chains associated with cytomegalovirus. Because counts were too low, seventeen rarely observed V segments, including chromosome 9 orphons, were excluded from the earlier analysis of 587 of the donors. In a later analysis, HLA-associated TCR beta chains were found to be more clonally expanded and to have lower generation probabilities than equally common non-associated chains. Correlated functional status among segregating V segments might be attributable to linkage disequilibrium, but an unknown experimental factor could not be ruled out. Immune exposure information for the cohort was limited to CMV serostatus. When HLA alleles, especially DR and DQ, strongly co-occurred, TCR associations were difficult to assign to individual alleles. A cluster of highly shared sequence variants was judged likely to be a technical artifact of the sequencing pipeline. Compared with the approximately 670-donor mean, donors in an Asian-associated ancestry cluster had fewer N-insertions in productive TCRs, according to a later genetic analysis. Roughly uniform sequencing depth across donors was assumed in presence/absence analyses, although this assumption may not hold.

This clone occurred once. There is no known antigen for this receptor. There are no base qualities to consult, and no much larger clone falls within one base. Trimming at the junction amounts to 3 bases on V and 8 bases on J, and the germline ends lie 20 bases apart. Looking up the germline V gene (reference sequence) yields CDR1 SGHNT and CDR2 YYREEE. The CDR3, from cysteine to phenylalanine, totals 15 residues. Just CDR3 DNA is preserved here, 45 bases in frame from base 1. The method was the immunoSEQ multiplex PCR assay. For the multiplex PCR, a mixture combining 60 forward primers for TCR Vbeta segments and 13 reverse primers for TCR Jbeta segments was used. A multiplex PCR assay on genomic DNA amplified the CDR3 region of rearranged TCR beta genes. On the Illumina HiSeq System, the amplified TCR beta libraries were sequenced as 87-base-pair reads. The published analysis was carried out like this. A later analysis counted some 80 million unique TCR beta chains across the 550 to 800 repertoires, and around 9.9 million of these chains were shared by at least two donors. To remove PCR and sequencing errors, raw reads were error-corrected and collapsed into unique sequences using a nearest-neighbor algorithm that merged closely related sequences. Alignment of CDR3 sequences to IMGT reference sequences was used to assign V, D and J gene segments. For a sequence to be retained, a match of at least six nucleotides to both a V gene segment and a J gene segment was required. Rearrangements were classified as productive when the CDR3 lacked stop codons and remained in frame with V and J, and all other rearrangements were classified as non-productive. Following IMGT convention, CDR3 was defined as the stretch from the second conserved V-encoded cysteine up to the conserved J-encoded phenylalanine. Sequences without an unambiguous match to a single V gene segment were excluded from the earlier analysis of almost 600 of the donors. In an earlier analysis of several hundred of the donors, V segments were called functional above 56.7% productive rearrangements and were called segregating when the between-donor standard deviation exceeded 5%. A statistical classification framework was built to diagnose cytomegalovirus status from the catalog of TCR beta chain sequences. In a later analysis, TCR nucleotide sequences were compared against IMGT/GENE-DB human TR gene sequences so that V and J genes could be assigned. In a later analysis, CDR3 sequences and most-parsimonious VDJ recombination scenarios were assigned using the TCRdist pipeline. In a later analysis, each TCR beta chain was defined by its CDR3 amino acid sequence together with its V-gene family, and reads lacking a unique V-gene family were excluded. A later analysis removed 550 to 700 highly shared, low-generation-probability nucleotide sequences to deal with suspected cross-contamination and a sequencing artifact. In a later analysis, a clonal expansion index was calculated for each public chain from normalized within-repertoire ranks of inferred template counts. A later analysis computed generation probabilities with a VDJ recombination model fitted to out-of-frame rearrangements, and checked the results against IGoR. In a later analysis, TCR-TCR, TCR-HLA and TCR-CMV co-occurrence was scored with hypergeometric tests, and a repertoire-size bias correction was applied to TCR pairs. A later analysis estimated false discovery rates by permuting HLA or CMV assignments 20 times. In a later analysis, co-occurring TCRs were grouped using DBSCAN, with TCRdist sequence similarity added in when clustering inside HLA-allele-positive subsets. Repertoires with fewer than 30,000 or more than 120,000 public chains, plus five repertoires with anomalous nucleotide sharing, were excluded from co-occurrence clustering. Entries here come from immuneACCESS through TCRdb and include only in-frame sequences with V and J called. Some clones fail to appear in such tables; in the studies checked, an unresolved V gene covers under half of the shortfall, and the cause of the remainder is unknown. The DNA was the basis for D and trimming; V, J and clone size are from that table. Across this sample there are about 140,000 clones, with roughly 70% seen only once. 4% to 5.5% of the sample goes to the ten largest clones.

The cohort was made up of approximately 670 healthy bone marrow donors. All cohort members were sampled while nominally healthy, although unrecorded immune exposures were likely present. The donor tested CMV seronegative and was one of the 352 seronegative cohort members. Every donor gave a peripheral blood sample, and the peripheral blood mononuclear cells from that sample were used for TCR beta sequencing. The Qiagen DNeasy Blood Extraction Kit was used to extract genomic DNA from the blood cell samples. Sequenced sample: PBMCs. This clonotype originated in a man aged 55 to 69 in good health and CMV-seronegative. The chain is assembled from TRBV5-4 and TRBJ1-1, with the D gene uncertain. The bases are TGTGCCAGCAGCTCCGGACTGGAGGGCCCCGCGGAAGCTTTCTTT. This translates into CASSSGLEGPAEAFF. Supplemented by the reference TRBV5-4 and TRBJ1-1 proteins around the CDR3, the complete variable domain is ETGVTQSPTHLIKTRGQQVTLRCSSQSGHNTVSWYQQALGQGPQFIFQYYREEENGRGNFPPRFSGLQFPNYSSELNVNALELDDSALYLCASSSGLEGPAEAFFGQGTRLTVV.